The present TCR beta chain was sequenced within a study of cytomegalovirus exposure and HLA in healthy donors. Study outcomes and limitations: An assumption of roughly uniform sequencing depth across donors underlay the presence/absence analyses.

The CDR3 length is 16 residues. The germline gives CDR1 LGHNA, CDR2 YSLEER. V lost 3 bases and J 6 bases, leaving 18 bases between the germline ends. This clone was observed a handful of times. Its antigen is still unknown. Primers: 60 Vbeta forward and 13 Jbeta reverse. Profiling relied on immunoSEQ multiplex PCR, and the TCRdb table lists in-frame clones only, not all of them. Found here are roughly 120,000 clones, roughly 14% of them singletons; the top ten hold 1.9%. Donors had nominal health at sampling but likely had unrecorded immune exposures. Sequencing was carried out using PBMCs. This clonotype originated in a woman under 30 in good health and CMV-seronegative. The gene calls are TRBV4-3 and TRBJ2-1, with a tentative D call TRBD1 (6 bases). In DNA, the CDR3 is TGCGCCAGCAGCCACAATCCACAGGGACCCCGCAATGAGCAGTTCTTC. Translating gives CASSHNPQGPRNEQFF.